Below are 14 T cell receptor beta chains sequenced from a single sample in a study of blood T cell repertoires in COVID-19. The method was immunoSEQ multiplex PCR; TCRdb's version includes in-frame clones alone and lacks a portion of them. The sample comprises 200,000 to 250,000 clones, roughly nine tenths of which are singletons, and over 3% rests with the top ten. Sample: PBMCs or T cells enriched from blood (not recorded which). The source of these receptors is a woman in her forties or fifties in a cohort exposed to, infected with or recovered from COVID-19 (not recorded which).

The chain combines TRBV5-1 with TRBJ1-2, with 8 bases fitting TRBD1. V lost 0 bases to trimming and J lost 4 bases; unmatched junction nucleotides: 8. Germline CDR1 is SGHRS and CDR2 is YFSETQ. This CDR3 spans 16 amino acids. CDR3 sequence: CASSLEGQGTGYGYTF. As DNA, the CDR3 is TGCGCCAGCAGCTTGGAAGGACAGGGTACCGGCTATGGCTACACCTTC.

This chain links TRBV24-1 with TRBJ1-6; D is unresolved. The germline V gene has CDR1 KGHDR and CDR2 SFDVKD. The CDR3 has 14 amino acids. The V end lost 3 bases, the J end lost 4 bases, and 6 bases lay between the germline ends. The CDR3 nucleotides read TGTGCCACCAGTGATAAGCTATATAATTCACCCCTCCACTTT. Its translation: CATSDKLYNSPLHF.

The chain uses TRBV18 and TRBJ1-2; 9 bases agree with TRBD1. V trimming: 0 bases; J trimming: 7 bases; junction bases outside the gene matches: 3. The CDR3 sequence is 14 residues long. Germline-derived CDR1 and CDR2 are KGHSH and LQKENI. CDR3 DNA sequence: TGTGCCAGCTCACCACCGGGACAGGGTTCTGGCTACACCTTC. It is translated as CASSPPGQGSGYTF.

In nucleotides, the CDR3 is TGTGCCAGCAGCCAAGATCTGGCGGGAGAGGGGACAGATACGCAGTATTTT. Protein: CASSQDLAGEGTDTQYF. J is TRBJ2-3 and V is TRBV4-2, with 7 bases fitting TRBD2. CDR1 is LGHNA, CDR2 YNFKEQ, per germline. V dropped 0 bases and J dropped 3; count of bases not matched to a gene: 9. The CDR3 totals 17 residues.

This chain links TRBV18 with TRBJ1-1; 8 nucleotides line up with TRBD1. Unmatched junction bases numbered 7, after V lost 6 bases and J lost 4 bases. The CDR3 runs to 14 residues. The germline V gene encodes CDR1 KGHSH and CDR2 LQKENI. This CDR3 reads CASSPDRGSTEAFF. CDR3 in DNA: TGTGCCAGCTCCCCCGACAGGGGTTCCACTGAAGCTTTCTTT.

In DNA, the CDR3 is TGTGCCATCAGTGGGTGGGATGCGGCGGGCGAGCAGTACTTC. Its protein is CAISGWDAAGEQYF. The chain couples TRBV10-3 to TRBJ2-7; possibly TRBD2 for D (5 bases). The CDR3 has 14 amino acids. Germline V CDR1 and CDR2: ENHRY, SYGVKD. Between the trimmed V and J ends, which lost 4 bases and 6 bases, there was a span of 16 bases.

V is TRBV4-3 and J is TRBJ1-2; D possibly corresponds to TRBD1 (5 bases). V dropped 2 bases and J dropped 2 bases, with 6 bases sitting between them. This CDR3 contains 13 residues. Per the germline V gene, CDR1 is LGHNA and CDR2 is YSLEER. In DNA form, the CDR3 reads TGCGCCAGCAGCCAACCAGGGAACTATGGCTACACCTTC. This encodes CASSQPGNYGYTF.

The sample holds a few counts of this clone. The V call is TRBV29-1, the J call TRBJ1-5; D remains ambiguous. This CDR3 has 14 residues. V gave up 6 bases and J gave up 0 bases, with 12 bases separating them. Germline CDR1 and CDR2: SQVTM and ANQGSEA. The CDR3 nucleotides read TGCAGCGTATTGCCCCAGGATAGCAATCAGCCCCAGCATTTT. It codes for CSVLPQDSNQPQHF. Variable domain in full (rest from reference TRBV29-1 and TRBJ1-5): SAVISQKPSRDICQRGTSLTIQCQVDSQVTMMFWYRQQPGQSLTLIATANQGSEATYESGFVIDKFPISRPNLTFSTLTVSNMSPEDSSIYLCSVLPQDSNQPQHFGDGTRLSIL.

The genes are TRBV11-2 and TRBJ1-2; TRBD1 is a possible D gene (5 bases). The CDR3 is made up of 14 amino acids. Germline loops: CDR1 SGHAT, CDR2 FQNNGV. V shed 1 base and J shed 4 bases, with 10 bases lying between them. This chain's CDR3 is CASSLAGQGYGYTF. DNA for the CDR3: TGTGCCAGCAGCTTAGCTGGCCAGGGCTATGGCTACACCTTC.

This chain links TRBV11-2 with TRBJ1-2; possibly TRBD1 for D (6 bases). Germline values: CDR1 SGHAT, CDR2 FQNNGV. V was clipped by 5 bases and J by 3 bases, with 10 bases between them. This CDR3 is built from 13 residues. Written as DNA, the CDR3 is TGTGCCAGCAGCAAGGACAGTTACTATGGCTACACCTTC. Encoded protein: CASSKDSYYGYTF.

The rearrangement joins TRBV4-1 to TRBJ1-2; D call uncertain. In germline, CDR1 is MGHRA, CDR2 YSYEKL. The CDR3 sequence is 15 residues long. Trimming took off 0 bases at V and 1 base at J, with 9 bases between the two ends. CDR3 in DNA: TGCGCCAGCAGCCAAGACAACTCGAATAACTATGGCTACACCTTC. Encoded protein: CASSQDNSNNYGYTF.

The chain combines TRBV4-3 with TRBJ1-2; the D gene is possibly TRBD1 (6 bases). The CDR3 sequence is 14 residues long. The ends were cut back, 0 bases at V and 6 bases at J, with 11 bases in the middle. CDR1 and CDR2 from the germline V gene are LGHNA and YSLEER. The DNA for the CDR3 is TGCGCCAGCAGCCAAGATGAGGGGGAGCATGGCTACACCTTC. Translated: CASSQDEGEHGYTF.

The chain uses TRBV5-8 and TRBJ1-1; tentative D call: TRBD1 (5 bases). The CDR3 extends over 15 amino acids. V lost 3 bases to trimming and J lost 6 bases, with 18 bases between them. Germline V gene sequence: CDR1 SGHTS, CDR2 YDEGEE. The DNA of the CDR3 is TGTGCCAGCAGCTGGGGGTTTCGGGGAGGGTCTGAAGCTTTCTTT. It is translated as CASSWGFRGGSEAFF.

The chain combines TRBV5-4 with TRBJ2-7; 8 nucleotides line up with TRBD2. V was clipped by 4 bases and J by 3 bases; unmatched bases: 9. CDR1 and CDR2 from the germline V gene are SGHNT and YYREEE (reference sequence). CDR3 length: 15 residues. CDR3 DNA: TGTGCCAGCAGCCCGGGAGGGGTCCTTAACTACGAGCAGTACTTC. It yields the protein CASSPGGVLNYEQYF.